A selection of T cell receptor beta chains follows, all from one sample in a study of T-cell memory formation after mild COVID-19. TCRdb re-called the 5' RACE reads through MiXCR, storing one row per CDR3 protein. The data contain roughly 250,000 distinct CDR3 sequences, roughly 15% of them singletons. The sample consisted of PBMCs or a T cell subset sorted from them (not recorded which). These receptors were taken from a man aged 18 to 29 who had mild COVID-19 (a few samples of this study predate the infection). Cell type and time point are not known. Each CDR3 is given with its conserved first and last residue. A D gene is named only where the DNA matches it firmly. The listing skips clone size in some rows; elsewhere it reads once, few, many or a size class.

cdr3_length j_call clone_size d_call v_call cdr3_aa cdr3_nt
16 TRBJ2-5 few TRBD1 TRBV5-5 CATYPKGTGAGETQYF TGTGCCACTTACCCAAAAGGGACAGGGGCAGGGGAGACCCAGTACTTC
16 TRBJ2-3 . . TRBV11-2 CASSSLRGRLTDTQYF TGTGCCAGCAGCTCTCTACGCGGGCGGCTCACAGATACGCAGTATTTT
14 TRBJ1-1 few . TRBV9 CASSRTLMNTEAFF TGTGCCAGCAGCAGGACGCTGATGAACACTGAAGCTTTCTTT
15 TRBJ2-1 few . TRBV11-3 CASSHGGLAYNEQFF TGTGCCAGCAGCCATGGGGGGCTAGCCTACAATGAGCAGTTCTTC
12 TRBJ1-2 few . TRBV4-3 CASSQEGRGYTF TGCGCCAGCAGCCAAGAGGGTAGAGGCTACACCTTC
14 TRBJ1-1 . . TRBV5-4 CASRLDSQNTEAFF TGTGCCAGCAGATTGGACAGCCAGAACACTGAAGCTTTCTTT
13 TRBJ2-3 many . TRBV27 CASSLGDTDTQYF TGCGCCAGCAGCTTGGGGGACACAGATACGCAGTATTTT
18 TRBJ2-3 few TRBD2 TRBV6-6 CASSPPPGTSGGTDTQYF TGTGCCAGCAGTCCACCCCCCGGGACTAGCGGGGGTACAGATACGCAGTATTTT
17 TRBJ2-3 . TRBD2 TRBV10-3 CAITSGTSGGNIDTQYF TGTGCCATCACATCCGGGACTAGCGGGGGTAACATTGATACGCAGTATTTT
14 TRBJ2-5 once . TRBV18 CASSPAGYGETQYF TGTGCCAGCTCACCTGCAGGGTACGGAGAGACCCAGTACTTC
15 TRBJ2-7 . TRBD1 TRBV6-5 CASSLRDRGSYEQYF TGTGCCAGCAGTCTCCGGGACAGGGGTTCCTACGAGCAGTACTTC
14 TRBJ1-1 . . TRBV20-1 CSASYGTGNTEAFF TGCAGTGCTAGTTATGGGACCGGGAACACTGAAGCTTTCTTT
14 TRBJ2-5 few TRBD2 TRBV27 CASSTGTSVETQYF TGTGCCAGCAGTACCGGGACTAGCGTGGAGACCCAGTACTTC
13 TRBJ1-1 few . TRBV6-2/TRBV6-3 CAGHRDGNTEAFF TGTGCCGGACACCGGGACGGGAACACTGAAGCTTTCTTT
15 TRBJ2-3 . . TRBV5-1 CASSLVRISTDTQYF TGCGCCAGCAGCTTGGTACGGATTAGCACAGATACGCAGTATTTT
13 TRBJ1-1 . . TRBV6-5 CASSYRLNTEAFF TGTGCCAGCAGTTACCGACTGAACACTGAAGCTTTCTTT
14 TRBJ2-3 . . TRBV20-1 CSARAPLHTDTQYF TGCAGTGCTAGAGCGCCGCTGCACACAGATACGCAGTATTTT
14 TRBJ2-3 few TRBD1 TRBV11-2 CASAAGQGRDTQYF TGTGCCAGCGCCGCGGGACAGGGGAGAGATACGCAGTATTTT
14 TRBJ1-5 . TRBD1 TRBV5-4 CASSTGQDNQPQHF TGTGCCAGCAGTACGGGACAGGACAATCAGCCCCAGCATTTT
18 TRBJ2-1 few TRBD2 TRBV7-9 CASSSGLAGGPPLDEQFF TGTGCCAGCAGTTCGGGACTAGCGGGGGGGCCTCCTCTCGATGAGCAGTTCTTC
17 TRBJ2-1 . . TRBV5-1 CASSLAPRRSSYNEQFF TGCGCCAGCAGCTTGGCGCCGCGGAGGAGCTCCTACAATGAGCAGTTCTTC
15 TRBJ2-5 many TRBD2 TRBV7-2 CASSPQAAGEETQYF TGTGCCAGCAGCCCCCAGGCAGCGGGGGAAGAGACCCAGTACTTC
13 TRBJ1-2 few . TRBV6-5 CASRAAGTYGYTF TGTGCCAGCCGGGCGGCAGGGACCTATGGCTACACCTTC
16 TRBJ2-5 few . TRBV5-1 CASSTGVLAVKETQYF TGCGCCAGCAGCACGGGGGTCTTAGCGGTTAAAGAGACCCAGTACTTC
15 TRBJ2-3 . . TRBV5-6 CASSFVGGGTDTQYF TGTGCCAGCAGCTTCGTGGGGGGTGGCACAGATACGCAGTATTTT
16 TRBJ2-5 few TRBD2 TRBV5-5 CASSFGTSGFQETQYF TGTGCCAGCAGCTTTGGGACTAGCGGGTTTCAAGAGACCCAGTACTTC
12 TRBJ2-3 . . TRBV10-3 CAISESNLAGYF TGTGCCATCAGTGAGTCTAACCTAGCAGGGTATTTT
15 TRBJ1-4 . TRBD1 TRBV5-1 CASSSGTGVGEKLFF TGCGCCAGCAGCTCCGGGACAGGGGTTGGTGAAAAACTGTTTTTT
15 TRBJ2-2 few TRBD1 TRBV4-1 CASSRDGTAVGELFF TGCGCCAGCAGCCGAGACGGGACAGCGGTCGGGGAGCTGTTTTTT
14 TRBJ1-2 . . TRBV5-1 CASSLAEVGNGYTF TGCGCCAGCAGCTTGGCCGAGGTGGGGAATGGCTACACCTTC
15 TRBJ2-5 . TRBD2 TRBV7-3 CASSFSRGGRETQYF TGTGCCAGCAGCTTCTCGCGGGGGGGCCGAGAGACCCAGTACTTC
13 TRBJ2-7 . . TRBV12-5 CASGSDRVYEQYF TGTGCTAGTGGTTCGGACAGAGTCTACGAGCAGTACTTC
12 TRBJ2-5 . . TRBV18 CASSQQGETQYF TGTGCCAGCTCACAACAGGGAGAGACCCAGTACTTC
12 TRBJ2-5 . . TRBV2 CAGLGVRETQYF TGTGCCGGACTCGGGGTTCGGGAGACCCAGTACTTC
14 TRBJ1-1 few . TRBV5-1 CASSQLGGIAEAFF TGCGCCAGCAGCCAGCTGGGGGGGATAGCTGAAGCTTTCTTT
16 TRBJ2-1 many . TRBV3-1 CASSLRGGPTYNEQFF TGTGCCAGCAGCCTCAGGGGGGGCCCTACCTACAATGAGCAGTTCTTC
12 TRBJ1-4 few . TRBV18 CASSPGNEKLFF TGTGCCAGCTCACCAGGGAATGAAAAACTGTTTTTT
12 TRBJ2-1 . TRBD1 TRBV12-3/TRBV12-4 CASKLSGGQGFF TGTGCCAGCAAACTCTCTGGGGGACAGGGGTTCTTC
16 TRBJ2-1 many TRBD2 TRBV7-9 CASSPGLAGFYNEQFF TGTGCCAGCAGCCCGGGACTAGCGGGCTTCTACAATGAGCAGTTCTTC
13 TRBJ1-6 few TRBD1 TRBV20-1 CSASGQPNSPLHF TGCAGTGCTTCGGGACAGCCGAATTCACCCCTCCACTTT
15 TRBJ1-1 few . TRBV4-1 CASSQPFARVTEAFF TGCGCCAGCAGCCAACCATTCGCCAGGGTTACTGAAGCTTTCTTT
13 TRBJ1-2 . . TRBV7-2 CASSPGTRYGYTF TGTGCCAGCAGCCCCGGGACACGCTATGGCTACACCTTC
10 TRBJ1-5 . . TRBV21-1 CASSNQPQHF TGTGCCAGCAGCAATCAGCCCCAGCATTTT
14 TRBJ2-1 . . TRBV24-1 CATSDFFGNNEQFF TGTGCCACCAGTGATTTTTTTGGCAACAATGAGCAGTTCTTC
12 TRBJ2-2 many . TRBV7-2 CASSFRWGELFF TGTGCCAGCAGCTTCCGGTGGGGGGAGCTGTTTTTT
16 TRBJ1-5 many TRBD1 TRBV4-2 CASSQDLQGAYQPQHF TGTGCCAGCAGCCAAGATCTGCAGGGGGCTTATCAGCCCCAGCATTTT